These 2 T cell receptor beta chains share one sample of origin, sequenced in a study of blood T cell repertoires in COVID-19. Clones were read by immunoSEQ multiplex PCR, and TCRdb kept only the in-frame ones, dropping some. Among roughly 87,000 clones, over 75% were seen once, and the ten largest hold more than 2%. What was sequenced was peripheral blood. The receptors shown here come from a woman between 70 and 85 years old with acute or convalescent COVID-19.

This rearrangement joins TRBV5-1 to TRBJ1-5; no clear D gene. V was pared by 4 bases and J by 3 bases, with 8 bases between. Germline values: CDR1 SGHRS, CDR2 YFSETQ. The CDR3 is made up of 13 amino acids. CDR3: CASSQAPNQPQHF. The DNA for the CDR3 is TGCGCCAGCAGCCAGGCCCCCAATCAGCCCCAGCATTTT.

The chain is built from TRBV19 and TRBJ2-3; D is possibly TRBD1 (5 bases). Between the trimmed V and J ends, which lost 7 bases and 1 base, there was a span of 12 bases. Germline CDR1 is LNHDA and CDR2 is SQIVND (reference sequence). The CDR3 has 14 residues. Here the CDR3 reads CASIGRRGTDTQYF. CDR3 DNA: TGTGCCAGTATAGGTCGCAGGGGCACAGATACGCAGTATTTT.